This entry is about one T cell receptor beta chain. Its antigen is currently unknown. The data were taken from a study of CD8+ T cells in alopecia areata. Study observations and caveats: It was lesional scalp, especially alopecia totalis/universalis, that showed higher clonality than normal scalp. There was only one nonresponder, so it was unclear how baseline CD8+ expansion relates to response. A large proportion of expanded lesional clones were detected persisting in scalp and blood during tofacitinib.

Treatment reported: oral pan-JAK inhibitor, 5-10 mg twice daily. Specimens obtained from alopecia areata patients comprised lesional scalp punch biopsies and peripheral blood. Extraction of RNA preceded its reverse transcription into cDNA, which served as the sequencing template. Assay: immunoSEQ multiplex PCR; the TCRdb copy retains only in-frame clones and omits some. This table has some 190,000 clones, 60% appearing once. This clonotype was obtained from a human donor with alopecia areata. The sample here was CD4+ T cells sorted from blood, taken at week 24, from a patient treated with tofacitinib.

The CDR3, as DNA: TGCAGCGTTATGGACAGGAACGGCAATCAGCCCCAGCATTTT. It translates to CSVMDRNGNQPQHF. The chain uses TRBV29-1 and TRBJ1-5; 7 bases agree with TRBD1. Germline values: CDR1 SQVTM, CDR2 ANQGSEA. V lost 5 bases to trimming and J lost 2 bases; unmatched junction nucleotides: 6. The CDR3 covers 14 residues.